These 21 T cell receptor beta chains share one sample of origin, sequenced in a study of OX40 agonist ivuxolimab in advanced cancers. TCRdb's table, derived via immunoSEQ multiplex PCR, lists solely in-frame clones and lacks some. The table lists approximately 29,000 clones, 80% to 85% of them singletons. Sequenced material: CD4+ or CD8+ T cells sorted from blood, taken in a trial of the OX40 agonist ivuxolimab. The receptors derive from an adult with an advanced solid tumor such as melanoma, head and neck, liver or kidney cancer.

This sequence joins TRBV2 and TRBJ2-5, with D hard to call. V dropped 3 bases and J dropped 5 bases, with 7 bases sitting between them. This CDR3 comprises 12 residues. Germline CDR1 SNHLY, CDR2 FYNNEI. The CDR3 DNA sequence: TGTGCCAGCAGTGAGTTGCTGGAGACCCAGTACTTC. This sequence encodes CASSELLETQYF.

The chain recombines TRBV2 with TRBJ1-1; D might be TRBD1 (5 bases). V was shortened by 9 bases and J by 1 base, with 12 bases between the two germline ends. Per the germline V gene, CDR1 is SNHLY and CDR2 is FYNNEI. This CDR3 has 13 residues. CDR3 in DNA: TGTGCCAGTGGGGACCGACAGAACACTGAAGCTTTCTTT. As protein: CASGDRQNTEAFF.

This chain uses TRBV27 with TRBJ2-3; 11 bases align to TRBD2. The V gene end was trimmed by 5 bases and the J gene end by 2 bases; junction bases not matched to a gene: 6. There are 16 residues in the CDR3. Germline lookup yields CDR1 MNHEY and CDR2 SMNVEV (reference sequence). CDR3 region: CASSTIAGGDTDTQYF. The CDR3 DNA reads as TGTGCCAGCAGTACCATAGCGGGGGGGGACACAGATACGCAGTATTTT.

The genes are TRBV5-1 and TRBJ2-7; tentative D call: TRBD2 (6 bases). CDR1 SGHRS and CDR2 YFSETQ come from the germline V gene. The CDR3 contains 14 residues. V was cut by 0 bases and J by 6 bases, with 13 bases left in between. The CDR3 nucleotides are TGCGCCAGCAGCTTGGTTCAGGGAGGCTCCGAGCAGTACTTC. Amino acid sequence: CASSLVQGGSEQYF.

The rearrangement uses TRBV2 and TRBJ1-1, with D maybe TRBD1 (6 bases). V dropped 7 bases and J dropped 8 bases, with 17 bases sitting between them. The CDR3 is 13 residues long. Germline assignment: CDR1 SNHLY and CDR2 FYNNEI. Here the CDR3 DNA reads TGTGCCAGCAAGCTCATCCACAGGGTAGAAGCTTTCTTT. The encoded protein is CASKLIHRVEAFF.

The gene calls are TRBV13 and TRBJ1-5; D is uncertain. The V end was cut by 2 bases, the J end by 6 bases, with 8 bases between. Germline V gives CDR1 PRHDT, CDR2 FYEKMQ (reference sequence). The CDR3 has 13 residues. The CDR3 reads CASSLLGSQPQHF. DNA of the CDR3: TGTGCCAGCAGCTTATTAGGGAGTCAGCCCCAGCATTTT.

This chain joins TRBV5-4 and TRBJ2-2, with a possible D match to TRBD2 (5 bases). This CDR3 is 14 amino acids long. Germline V gene lookup returns CDR1 SGHNT and CDR2 YYREEE (reference sequence). Trimming took 4 bases from V and 6 from J, leaving 13 bases between them. CDR3: CASSILAASGELFF. As DNA, the CDR3 is TGTGCCAGCAGCATTCTAGCTGCCTCCGGGGAGCTGTTTTTT.

V and J are TRBV7-9 and TRBJ2-1, with unresolved D. The CDR3 spans 12 residues. Germline lookup yields CDR1 SEHNR and CDR2 FQNEAQ (reference sequence). Trimming cost V 0 bases and J 8 bases, with 5 bases left between them. CDR3 loop: CASSLANHEQFF. As DNA, the CDR3 is TGTGCCAGCAGCTTAGCCAACCATGAGCAGTTCTTC.

The V and J genes are TRBV7-6 and TRBJ2-1; 8 bases align to TRBD2. Germline loops: CDR1 SGHVS, CDR2 FNYEAQ. The CDR3 totals 17 residues. The junction had 14 bases not matched to a gene; V was cut back by 5 bases and J by 5 bases. In DNA, the CDR3 is TGTGCCAGCAGCCCAGGAGTCGGCGGGAGGTCACACAATGAGCAGTTCTTC. Protein product: CASSPGVGGRSHNEQFF.

The chain combines TRBV27 with TRBJ1-3, with D perhaps TRBD1 (5 bases). Trimming pared 0 bases from V and 4 bases from J, leaving 13 bases between. From germline, CDR1 is MNHEY and CDR2 SMNVEV (reference sequence). This CDR3 region has 16 residues. CDR3: CASSLSGVMPGNTIYF. The CDR3 coding sequence is TGTGCCAGCAGTTTATCGGGGGTAATGCCCGGAAACACCATATATTTT.

Only a few counts were recorded for this clone. This chain uses TRBV6-5 with TRBJ1-2; D gene ambiguous. V dropped 6 bases and J dropped 8 bases, with 4 bases sitting between them. The CDR3 totals 9 residues. Germline CDR1 is MNHEY and CDR2 is SVGAGI. CDR3 sequence reads: CASRRGYTF. CDR3 DNA: TGTGCCAGCAGGAGGGGCTACACCTTC.

The chain is built from TRBV19 and TRBJ2-1; 7 bases fit TRBD2. Trimming at V came to 8 bases and at J to 3 bases, leaving 4 bases not matched to a gene. In germline, CDR1 is LNHDA, CDR2 SQIVND (reference sequence). The CDR3 length is 13 residues. The CDR3 sequence is CASRERDYNEQFF. The CDR3 bases are TGTGCCAGTCGGGAGCGGGACTACAATGAGCAGTTCTTC.

This sequence joins TRBV5-4 and TRBJ1-4; tentative D call: TRBD1 (5 bases). CDR3 length: 14 residues. CDR1 and CDR2 (germline): SGHNT, YYREEE (reference sequence). The ends were cut back, 1 base at V and 4 bases at J, with 8 bases in the middle. As DNA, the CDR3 is TGTGCCAGCAGCTTGTGGGGGGTTAATGAAAAACTGTTTTTT. Its translation is CASSLWGVNEKLFF.

The J gene is TRBJ2-4, the V gene TRBV6-5; D might be TRBD1 (6 bases). Germline V CDR1 and CDR2: MNHEY, SVGAGI. With 0 bases removed from V and 7 bases from J, the gap between germline ends came to 7 bases. The CDR3 has 13 residues. Written as DNA, the CDR3 is TGTGCCAGCAGTTACTCAGACAGGAACATTCAGTACTTC. It specifies CASSYSDRNIQYF.

Sample share makes this clone medium-sized (0.01 to 0.1%). The J gene is TRBJ1-6, the V gene TRBV5-4; D perhaps matches TRBD1 (6 bases). V dropped 6 bases and J dropped 9 bases, with 16 bases sitting between them. The length of the CDR3 is 14 residues. The germline CDR1 and CDR2 sequences are SGHNT and YYREEE (reference sequence). CDR3 sequence: CASNLVPGVSPLHF. The CDR3 bases are TGTGCCAGCAACTTAGTTCCAGGGGTTTCACCCCTCCACTTT.

This rearrangement joins TRBV29-1 to TRBJ2-7; 7 bases match TRBD2. J was trimmed by 9 bases and V by 0 bases; bases with no gene match: 11. CDR1 and CDR2 from the germline V gene are SQVTM and ANQGSEA. The CDR3 loop spans 14 amino acids. This chain's CDR3 is CSVEDPSGSLGQYF. CDR3 DNA sequence: TGCAGCGTTGAAGATCCTAGCGGATCTTTAGGGCAGTACTTC.

The CDR3 nucleotides are TGTGCCAGCAGTTCCCTAGCGGGCTTATCCTACGAGCAGTACTTC. It is translated as CASSSLAGLSYEQYF. This chain uses TRBV27 with TRBJ2-7, with 8 bases lining up with TRBD2. CDR1 and CDR2 from the germline V gene are MNHEY and SMNVEV (reference sequence). Trimming removed 4 bases from V and 1 base from J; junction bases left unmatched: 6. This CDR3 spans 15 amino acids.

A word on this clone: The identical CDR3 is also encoded by other nucleotide sequences in the sample. The chain employs TRBV27 and TRBJ2-2; weak D call: TRBD1 (6 bases). Germline CDR1 and CDR2: MNHEY and SMNVEV (reference sequence). V was trimmed by 5 bases and J by 5 bases, leaving 21 bases between them. This CDR3 has 17 amino acids. The CDR3 reads CASSPEGAGAATGELFF. The CDR3 nucleotides read TGTGCCAGCAGTCCGGAAGGGGCAGGGGCGGCTACCGGGGAGCTGTTTTTT.

The V and J genes are TRBV4-1 and TRBJ2-7; 9 bases are shared with TRBD1. The V gene end was trimmed by 1 base and the J gene end by 1 base; junction bases not matched to a gene: 5. Germline assignment: CDR1 MGHRA and CDR2 YSYEKL. There are 16 residues in the CDR3. The CDR3 region has the DNA TGCGCCAGCAGCCAAGCTCCGGGACAGGGATCCTACGAGCAGTACTTC. The encoded protein is CASSQAPGQGSYEQYF.

The chain employs TRBV11-3 and TRBJ2-7; 12 bases align to TRBD2. V shed 5 bases, J shed 3 bases, and the junction held 2 bases outside the gene matches. The germline gives CDR1 SGHNT, CDR2 YENEEA. The CDR3 totals 14 residues. The DNA of the CDR3 is TGTGCCAGCAGCGGGGGACTAGCGGGCTACGAGCAGTACTTC. The encoded protein is CASSGGLAGYEQYF.

The rearrangement links TRBV27 to TRBJ2-7; D remains ambiguous. Trimming took 5 bases from V and 0 from J, leaving 14 bases between them. This CDR3 comprises 15 residues. Germline V CDR1 and CDR2: MNHEY, SMNVEV (reference sequence). In nucleotides, the CDR3 is TGTGCCAGCAGTCCCCTTGGCGGCAGCTCCTACGAGCAGTACTTC. It translates to CASSPLGGSSYEQYF.